Presented here are 15 T cell receptor beta chains from one specimen sequenced in a study of T-cell memory formation after mild COVID-19. TCRdb reprocessed the 5' RACE reads with MiXCR, giving one entry per CDR3 protein. The sample records approximately 150,000 distinct CDR3 sequences, about a fifth being singletons. Material: PBMCs or a T cell subset sorted from them (not recorded which). Receptors were obtained from an adult woman who had mild COVID-19 (a few samples of this study predate the infection). Cell type and time point are not known.

This clonotype has a handful of counts. The chain employs TRBV6-5 and TRBJ2-7; tentatively, D is TRBD1 (6 bases). With 10 bases removed from V and 2 bases from J, the gap between germline ends came to 18 bases. Germline CDR1 and CDR2: MNHEY and SVGAGI. The CDR3 runs 14 residues. The DNA for the CDR3 is TGTGCCACCATAACACAGGGATTCCCCTACGAGCAGTACTTC. This translates into CATITQGFPYEQYF.

This sequence joins TRBV7-3 and TRBJ1-2; 7 bases align to TRBD1. Germline assignment: CDR1 SGHTA and CDR2 FQGTGA. The CDR3 spans 13 residues. The ends lost 5 bases at V and 8 bases at J; junction bases unmatched: 8. CDR3 loop: CASSIQQGQGYTF. The CDR3 DNA reads TGTGCCAGCAGCATCCAACAGGGGCAAGGCTACACCTTC.

This clonotype has only a few counts. V and J are TRBV2 and TRBJ2-3; tentatively, D is TRBD1 (5 bases). CDR1 and CDR2 (germline): SNHLY, FYNNEI. The germline V and J ends were trimmed by 1 base and 1 base, with 9 bases remaining between them. CDR3 length: 15 residues. CDR3 DNA sequence: TGTGCCAGCAGTGAAGGCATGGGGCGCACAGATACGCAGTATTTT. Translated: CASSEGMGRTDTQYF.

Ten or more counts support this clonotype. The genes are TRBV11-2 and TRBJ2-1; D is possibly TRBD1 (5 bases). This CDR3 spans 14 amino acids. Trimming pared 2 bases from V and 4 bases from J, leaving 9 bases between. Germline lookup yields CDR1 SGHAT and CDR2 FQNNGV. CDR3 DNA: TGTGCCAGCAGCTTAACTTCAGGGTACAATGAGCAGTTCTTC. It specifies CASSLTSGYNEQFF.

The chain joins TRBV30 to TRBJ1-5, with D unresolved. The CDR3 is made up of 13 amino acids. Per the germline V gene, CDR1 is GTSNPN and CDR2 is SVGIG (reference sequence). The germline V and J ends were trimmed by 0 bases and 7 bases, with 10 bases remaining between them. The CDR3 sequence: CAWSVNGMQPQHF. The CDR3, as DNA: TGTGCCTGGAGTGTAAACGGGATGCAGCCCCAGCATTTT.

CDR3 protein: CSAPHSGNTDTQYF. The CDR3 DNA sequence: TGCAGTGCCCCCCATAGCGGGAACACAGATACGCAGTATTTT. The J gene is TRBJ2-3, the V gene TRBV20-1, with 8 bases matching TRBD2. The V gene end was trimmed by 6 bases and the J gene end by 2 bases; junction bases not matched to a gene: 7. This CDR3 region has 14 residues. Germline assignment: CDR1 DFQATT and CDR2 SNEGSKA (reference sequence).

The chain has TRBV10-3 and TRBJ1-2; D possibly corresponds to TRBD1 (5 bases). The CDR3 consists of 15 residues. Trimming removed 0 bases from V and 3 bases from J, with 11 bases in between. Germline V gives CDR1 ENHRY, CDR2 SYGVKD. The CDR3: CAISESPWGDYGYTF. The CDR3 bases are TGTGCCATCAGTGAGTCGCCCTGGGGGGACTATGGCTACACCTTC.

This clonotype was observed a few times. The chain recombines TRBV7-9 with TRBJ1-2; no clear D gene. Germline V gene data show CDR1 as SEHNR and CDR2 as FQNEAQ (reference sequence). V dropped 0 bases and J dropped 8 bases, with 16 bases sitting between them. The CDR3 extends over 15 amino acids. CDR3 region: CASSLADGPKRGYTF. Here the CDR3 DNA reads TGTGCCAGCAGCTTAGCCGACGGACCGAAACGAGGCTACACCTTC.

The chain carries TRBV6-2 or TRBV6-3 and TRBJ1-2; D gene uncertain. CDR3 length equals 12 residues. V was pared by 8 bases and J by 3 bases, with 10 bases between. Germline V lookup: CDR1 MNHEY, CDR2 SVGEGT. This CDR3 reads CASATSHYGYTF. CDR3 in DNA: TGTGCCAGCGCGACTTCTCACTATGGCTACACCTTC.

CDR3 amino acids: CASSGTDSYQETQYF. The CDR3 DNA follows: TGTGCCAGCAGCGGGACAGATTCGTACCAAGAGACCCAGTACTTC. J is TRBJ2-5 and V is TRBV5-6; 7 bases align to TRBD1. This CDR3 contains 15 residues. Unmatched junction bases numbered 6, after V lost 4 bases and J lost 0 bases. From germline, CDR1 is SGHDT and CDR2 YYEEEE.

This clonotype was detected a few times. V is TRBV29-1 and J is TRBJ2-5; D is unresolved. The CDR3 contains 11 residues. V was pared by 0 bases and J by 7 bases, with 6 bases between. CDR1 is SQVTM, CDR2 ANQGSEA, per germline. The CDR3 sequence is CSVEDRRTQYF. The CDR3 DNA is TGCAGCGTTGAAGATAGGAGGACCCAGTACTTC.

The chain recombines TRBV29-1 with TRBJ2-7; D is possibly TRBD1 (6 bases). Germline V gene lookup returns CDR1 SQVTM and CDR2 ANQGSEA. Trimming pared 6 bases from V and 6 bases from J, leaving 21 bases between. CDR3 length equals 14 residues. This chain's CDR3 is CSVAVGASVGEQYF. For the CDR3, the DNA is TGCAGCGTGGCTGTGGGGGCGTCTGTGGGCGAGCAGTACTTC.

V usage is TRBV20-1 and J usage is TRBJ2-1, with 9 nucleotides matching TRBD2. Trimming removed 6 bases from V and 5 bases from J; junction bases left unmatched: 8. Germline-derived CDR1 and CDR2 are DFQATT and SNEGSKA (reference sequence). The CDR3 has 14 residues. The CDR3 nucleotides are TGCAGTGCGTTTGCGGGAGGGCCCCACAATGAGCAGTTCTTC. It encodes CSAFAGGPHNEQFF.

The V gene is TRBV7-9, the J gene TRBJ1-1, with D maybe TRBD1 (6 bases). V lost 5 bases, J lost 1 base, and 11 bases lay in between. CDR3 size: 14 residues. CDR1 and CDR2 (germline): SEHNR, FQNEAQ (reference sequence). The CDR3 DNA reads TGTGCCAGCAGCCCAGGGGCCCAGAACACTGAAGCTTTCTTT. Protein sequence: CASSPGAQNTEAFF.

This chain joins TRBV18 and TRBJ1-5; TRBD1 matches 8 bases. In germline, CDR1 is KGHSH, CDR2 LQKENI. Trimming at V came to 1 base and at J to 6 bases, leaving 2 bases not matched to a gene. The CDR3 has 14 residues. This chain's CDR3 is CASSPLDRGQPQHF. The DNA for the CDR3 is TGTGCCAGCTCACCACTTGACAGGGGTCAGCCCCAGCATTTT.